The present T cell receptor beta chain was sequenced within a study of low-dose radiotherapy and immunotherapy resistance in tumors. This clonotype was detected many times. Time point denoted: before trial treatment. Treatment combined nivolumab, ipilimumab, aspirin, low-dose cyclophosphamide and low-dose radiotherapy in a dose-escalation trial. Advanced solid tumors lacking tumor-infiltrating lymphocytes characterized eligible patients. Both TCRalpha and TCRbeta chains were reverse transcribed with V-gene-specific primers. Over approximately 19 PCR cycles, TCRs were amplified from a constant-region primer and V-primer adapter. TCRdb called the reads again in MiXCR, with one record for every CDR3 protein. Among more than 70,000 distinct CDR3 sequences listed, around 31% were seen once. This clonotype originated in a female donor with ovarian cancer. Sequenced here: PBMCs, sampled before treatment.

This chain's CDR3 is CASSRGLSTGGTDTQYF. CDR3 sequence (DNA): TGTGCCAGCAGTAGGGGGCTCTCAACGGGAGGCACAGATACGCAGTATTTT. The chain recombines TRBV6-2 or TRBV6-3 with TRBJ2-3; a weak D match, TRBD1 (7 bases). V lost 5 bases and J 1 base, leaving 19 bases between the germline ends. CDR1 is MNHEY and CDR2 is SVGEGT in the germline V gene. The CDR3 consists of 17 residues.